This paragraph reports one TCR beta chain. The antigen is undetermined. This record belongs to a study of CD8+ T cells in alopecia areata. Looking at the study overall: Treated patients were given 5 to 10 mg oral tofacitinib twice daily. For 6 to 18 months, tofacitinib was taken, and 6 months off drug followed. Study-wide results and limits: Sequencing of scalp tissue also captures the resident alphabeta T cells of normal skin. Patients shared TCRs less clearly than mice did, possibly owing to HLA.

Germline assignment: CDR1 SEHNR and CDR2 FQNEAQ (reference sequence). V dropped 2 bases and J dropped 3; count of bases not matched to a gene: 4. The CDR3 sequence is 14 residues long. cDNA reverse transcribed from extracted RNA served as the sequencing template. TCRdb's table, derived via immunoSEQ multiplex PCR, lists solely in-frame clones and lacks some. In the table there are around 98,000 clones, around two fifths of which are singletons. The chain is built from TRBV7-9 and TRBJ2-7, with 7 bases fitting TRBD1. Sequenced input: CD4+ T cells sorted from blood. The clonotype was recovered from a human donor with alopecia areata. CDR3 region: CASSLMGQNYEQYF. CDR3 coding DNA: TGTGCCAGCAGCTTAATGGGACAGAACTACGAGCAGTACTTC.